These 31 T cell receptor beta chains share one sample of origin, sequenced in a study of CD8+CD57+ T cells in acquired aplastic anemia. Sequencing involved patients with CD8+CD57+ cell expansion previously shown by flow cytometry. Both TCR beta VDJ combination and CDR3 sequence profiling were carried out. Genomic DNA was the template for this profiling. Each CDR3 protein is one row after TCRdb ran MiXCR on the reads. The sample includes fewer than 200,000 distinct CDR3 sequences, about two thirds of them seen just once. Sequencing was carried out using sorted CD4+, CD8+, or CD8+CD57+ T cells (not recorded which) from PBMCs. The receptors were sampled from a human donor with aplastic anemia.

A note on this clonotype: One end of the junction varies from germline; a read error may be responsible. The rearrangement links TRBV7-3 to TRBJ2-5; D is undetermined. CDR1 is SGHTA and CDR2 is FQGTGA in the germline V gene. The length of the CDR3 is 10 residues. The DNA of the CDR3 is TGTGCCAGCAGTGAAATGACCCAGCACTTC. Protein product: CASSEMTQHF. Full variable domain (remainder filled in from reference TRBV7-3 and TRBJ2-5): GAGVSQTPSNKVTEKGKYVELRCDPISGHTALYWYRQSLGQGPEFLIYFQGTGAADDSGLPNDRFFAVRPEGSVSTLKIQRTERGDSAVYLCASSEMTQHFGPGTRLLVL.

This clonotype appeared once. The rearrangement uses TRBV19 and TRBJ1-5; TRBD1 might be the D (5 bases). Germline CDR1 and CDR2: LNHDA and SQIVND (reference sequence). This CDR3 has 13 amino acids. With 5 bases removed from V and 3 bases from J, the gap between germline ends came to 8 bases. CDR3 sequence: CASSETVNQPQHF. CDR3 nucleotide sequence: TGTGCCAGTAGTGAGACAGTCAATCAGCCCCAGCATTTT.

The V and J genes are TRBV2 and TRBJ1-1, with 7 bases fitting TRBD1. The J segment lost 6 bases and the V segment lost 5 bases, leaving 3 bases of the junction unmatched. Germline assignment: CDR1 SNHLY and CDR2 FYNNEI. The CDR3 is made up of 12 amino acids. CDR3 bases: TGTGCCAGCAGTCTACAGGGGTCTGAAGCTTTCTTT. It encodes CASSLQGSEAFF.

This sequence joins TRBV20-1 and TRBJ2-3, with D possibly TRBD2 on 5 matching bases. Germline V gene data show CDR1 as DFQATT and CDR2 as SNEGSKA (reference sequence). V lost 4 bases to trimming and J lost 0 bases, with 17 bases between them. The CDR3 length is 16 residues. CDR3: CSATEKDYPSTDTQYF. The CDR3, as DNA: TGCAGTGCTACGGAAAAAGACTACCCGAGCACAGATACGCAGTATTTT.

Concerning this clonotype itself: The junction and the germline gene differ at one end; a read error may be behind it. The V call is TRBV20-1, the J call TRBJ2-2; D is perhaps TRBD2 (6 bases). Germline CDR1 reads DFQATT; CDR2 reads SNEGSKA (reference sequence). The CDR3 runs 14 residues. The CDR3 nucleotides are TGCAGTGCAACGCGGGACTCGATGTACAATGAGCAGTTTTTT. Amino acids: CSATRDSMYNEQFF.

The rearrangement joins TRBV2 to TRBJ2-1; D not resolved. CDR1 SNHLY and CDR2 FYNNEI come from the germline V gene. V lost 8 bases and J lost 6, with 14 bases in between. The CDR3 is made up of 13 amino acids. The DNA of the CDR3 is TGTGCCAGCGGCGATTCGGCGTCCAATGAGCAGTTCTTC. Encoded protein: CASGDSASNEQFF.

The J gene is TRBJ2-6, the V gene TRBV2, with D hard to call. The CDR3 is made up of 15 amino acids. V was clipped by 6 bases and J by 2 bases, with 11 bases between them. Per the germline V gene, CDR1 is SNHLY and CDR2 is FYNNEI. CDR3 DNA: TGTGCCAGCAGCGTGACGCAGACTGGGGCCAACGTCCTGACTTTC. This codes for CASSVTQTGANVLTF.

This chain joins TRBV10-3 and TRBJ1-1; maybe TRBD1 (5 bases). Between the trimmed V and J ends, which lost 6 bases and 7 bases, there was a span of 18 bases. Germline assignment: CDR1 ENHRY and CDR2 SYGVKD. The CDR3 totals 14 residues. The CDR3 here is CAISQQAASGEAFF. The CDR3 DNA is TGTGCCATCAGCCAACAGGCAGCGAGCGGTGAAGCTTTCTTT.

This clonotype was seen only a few times. The V call is TRBV20-1, the J call TRBJ2-7; 8 bases line up with TRBD2. Germline V gene data show CDR1 as DFQATT and CDR2 as SNEGSKA (reference sequence). The J segment lost 4 bases and the V segment lost 3 bases, leaving 5 bases of the junction unmatched. The length of the CDR3 is 13 residues. The CDR3 nucleotides are TGCAGTGCTAGCCTAGCGGGTCGATACGAGCAGTACTTC. It specifies CSASLAGRYEQYF.

The chain combines TRBV2 with TRBJ1-5; D not resolved. CDR1 and CDR2 from the germline V gene are SNHLY and FYNNEI. Trimming removed 5 bases from V and 4 bases from J, with 9 bases in between. This CDR3 has 13 amino acids. CDR3 DNA: TGTGCCAGCAGTTTTAGTGCGAATCAGCCCCAGCATTTT. Amino acid sequence: CASSFSANQPQHF. Looking up the rest from reference TRBV2 and TRBJ1-5 gives the full variable domain: EPEVTQTPSHQVTQMGQEVILRCVPISNHLYFYWYRQILGQKVEFLVSFYNNEISEKSEIFDDQFSVERPDGSNFTLKIRSTKLEDSAMYFCASSFSANQPQHFGDGTRLSIL.

This chain connects TRBV7-2 to TRBJ2-2, with a tentative D call TRBD1 (6 bases). The V gene's germline CDR1 is SGHTA and CDR2 FQGNSA. V was pared by 8 bases and J by 2 bases, with 12 bases between. CDR3 size: 14 residues. In DNA, the CDR3 is TGTGCCAGCGTGAGGACAGACAACACCGGGGAGCTGTTTTTT. Amino acid sequence: CASVRTDNTGELFF.

A remark on this clonotype: It is unclear where the CDR3 begins or ends on the DNA, so no DNA is shown, and the CDR3 is as TCRdb lists it. J is TRBJ2-6 and V is TRBV7-3; the table's TRBD2 call for D was not verified on the DNA. 15 amino acids form the CDR3, both terminal residues included. Germline V CDR1 and CDR2: SGHTA, FQGTGA. This CDR3 is CASSDATNEQFFVTF.

A few counts support this clonotype. The chain links TRBV20-1 to TRBJ2-1; possible D gene TRBD2, 6 bases. The V end was cut by 6 bases, the J end by 9 bases, with 12 bases between. Looked up from germline, CDR1 is DFQATT and CDR2 is SNEGSKA (reference sequence). There are 11 residues in the CDR3. DNA of the CDR3: TGCAGTGCACAGGAGGGCGGTGAGCAGTTCTTC. Amino acids: CSAQEGGEQFF.

By share of the sample, this clonotype is medium-sized. The chain carries TRBV10-3 and TRBJ2-1, with 8 nucleotides matching TRBD2. Per the germline V gene, CDR1 is ENHRY and CDR2 is SYGVKD. This CDR3 region has 15 residues. After removal of 8 bases from V and 2 bases from J, the junction contained 8 bases not matched to a gene. CDR3 bases: TGTGCCATCGGGACTGAAGCGGGAGCCTACAATGAGCAGTTCTTC. Protein: CAIGTEAGAYNEQFF.

With regard to this clonotype: Mismatch with germline at one junction end may stem from a read error. V usage is TRBV10-3 and J usage is TRBJ1-3; D not certain. The germline V gene has CDR1 ENHRY and CDR2 SYGVKD. This CDR3 region has 13 residues. The CDR3 nucleotides read TGTGCCAGCAGTTCGCCCTCTGGAAACACCATATATTTT. Encoded protein: CASSSPSGNTIYF.

This clonotype was recorded a few times. The chain recombines TRBV24-1 with TRBJ1-5; the D is unclear. Germline CDR1 is KGHDR and CDR2 is SFDVKD. With 7 bases removed from V and 5 bases from J, the gap between germline ends came to 8 bases. This CDR3 contains 12 residues. The CDR3 loop is CATRQSDQPQHF. Written as DNA, the CDR3 is TGTGCCACCAGACAGTCTGATCAGCCCCAGCATTTT.

This clonotype was seen more than once but under ten times. This chain uses TRBV20-1 with TRBJ1-2; 7 positions agree with TRBD1. The germline gives CDR1 DFQATT, CDR2 SNEGSKA (reference sequence). The CDR3 spans 13 residues. Trimming removed 4 bases from V and 4 bases from J; junction bases left unmatched: 6. CDR3 residues: CSAKTGSAYGYTF. The CDR3 coding sequence is TGCAGTGCTAAGACAGGGTCCGCCTATGGCTACACCTTC.

V gene TRBV14 combines with J gene TRBJ2-7, with TRBD2 identical over 8 bases. Germline values: CDR1 SGHDN, CDR2 FVKESK. V trimming: 1 base; J trimming: 11 bases; junction bases outside the gene matches: 10. The CDR3 covers 14 residues. Written as DNA, the CDR3 is TGTGCCAGCAGCCAAGGCCTAGCGGGTTCCTTGAAGTACTTC. Translating it yields CASSQGLAGSLKYF. The complete variable domain, with remaining parts taken from reference TRBV14 and TRBJ2-7, reads EAGVTQFPSHSVIEKGQTVTLRCDPISGHDNLYWYRRVMGKEIKFLLHFVKESKQDESGMPNNRFLAERTGGTYSTLKVQPAELEDSGVYFCASSQGLAGSLKYFGPGTRLTVT.

This clonotype was detected only a few times. The V and J genes are TRBV10-3 and TRBJ2-7, with D perhaps TRBD2 (6 bases). Between the trimmed V and J ends, which lost 4 bases and 6 bases, there was a span of 13 bases. This CDR3 spans 13 amino acids. Germline V CDR1 and CDR2: ENHRY, SYGVKD. Here the CDR3 DNA reads TGTGCCATCAGTGCGGGGGAGCGCCTCGAGCAGTACTTC. This translates into CAISAGERLEQYF.

There are a few counts of this clonotype. This chain connects TRBV7-9 to TRBJ2-7; D is unresolved. Germline V gene data show CDR1 as SEHNR and CDR2 as FQNEAQ (reference sequence). CDR3 length equals 16 residues. Trimming removed 1 base at V and 0 bases at J, with 13 bases between. The CDR3 reads CASSLVGITSSYEQYF. In nucleotides, the CDR3 is TGTGCCAGCAGCTTAGTGGGCATAACAAGCTCCTACGAGCAGTACTTC.

This clonotype was seen only a few times. The CDR3 DNA reads TGTGCCAGCAGCCAGGGACAGCAAGAGACCCAGTACTTC. It specifies CASSQGQQETQYF. The V call is TRBV5-6, the J call TRBJ2-5; 7 positions match TRBD1. The CDR3 contains 13 residues. The germline gives CDR1 SGHDT, CDR2 YYEEEE. V shed 4 bases, J shed 2 bases, and the junction held 2 bases outside the gene matches. The variable domain in full, completed from reference TRBV5-6 and TRBJ2-5, reads DAGVTQSPTHLIKTRGQQVTLRCSPKSGHDTVSWYQQALGQGPQFIFQYYEEEERQRGNFPDRFSGHQFPNYSSELNVNALLLGDSALYLCASSQGQQETQYFGPGTRLLVL.

This clonotype was seen a single time. CDR3 in amino acids: CASSVSGRADTQYF. The DNA for the CDR3 is TGTGCCAGCAGCGTCTCCGGGAGAGCAGATACGCAGTATTTT. V gene TRBV7-9 combines with J gene TRBJ2-3; a possible D gene is TRBD2 (6 bases). V was cut by 5 bases and J by 4 bases, with 13 bases left in between. The germline V gene has CDR1 SEHNR and CDR2 FQNEAQ (reference sequence). The CDR3 consists of 14 residues.

This chain connects TRBV7-9 to TRBJ1-2; D gene unclear. The CDR3 is made up of 13 amino acids. Deletions cut 7 bases from V and 8 bases from J, with 17 bases between. Germline assignment: CDR1 SEHNR and CDR2 FQNEAQ (reference sequence). Here the CDR3 DNA reads TGTGCCAGCACCCACTGGGCGGATGAAGGCTACACCTTC. Protein: CASTHWADEGYTF.

This clonotype showed up just a few times. This rearrangement joins TRBV7-2 to TRBJ1-2; 9 positions agree with TRBD1. Germline V lookup: CDR1 SGHTA, CDR2 FQGNSA. CDR3 length: 13 amino acids. J gave up 6 bases and V 5 bases, and 4 bases lay outside the gene matches. The chain's CDR3 is CASSPRDRDGYTF. The CDR3 nucleotides are TGTGCCAGCAGCCCACGGGACAGGGATGGCTACACCTTC.

J is TRBJ2-7 and V is TRBV2; 8 positions agree with TRBD1. Per germline, CDR1 SNHLY and CDR2 FYNNEI. V was pared by 4 bases and J by 11 bases, with 10 bases of the junction left unmatched. This CDR3 comprises 13 residues. The CDR3 reads CASSGQGANLEYF. The DNA for the CDR3 is TGTGCCAGCAGTGGTCAGGGGGCGAACCTCGAGTACTTC.

On this clonotype: One end of the junction fails to match germline, which may point to a read error. The chain employs TRBV5-8 and TRBJ2-7; a possible D gene is TRBD1 (6 bases). CDR1 is SGHTS and CDR2 is YDEGEE in the germline V gene. The CDR3 totals 14 residues. In nucleotides, the CDR3 is TGCGCCAGCAGCGAGGGACAAGTTGAGGGCGAGCAGTATTTC. The encoded protein is CASSEGQVEGEQYF. The variable domain in full, completed from reference TRBV5-8 and TRBJ2-7, reads EAGVTQSPTHLIKTRGQQATLRCSPISGHTSVYWYQQALGLGLQFLLWYDEGEERNRGNFPPRFSGRQFPNYSSELNVNALELEDSALYLCASSEGQVEGEQYFGPGTRLTVT.

The chain couples TRBV5-8 to TRBJ1-5, with a weak D call TRBD1 (6 bases). This CDR3 region has 16 residues. Germline V gives CDR1 SGHTS, CDR2 YDEGEE. V was shortened by 1 base and J by 1 base, with 12 bases between the two germline ends. This CDR3 is CASSLLYRASNQPQHF. CDR3 DNA: TGTGCCAGCAGCTTGCTCTACAGGGCCAGCAATCAGCCCCAGCATTTT. Supplemented by reference TRBV5-8 and TRBJ1-5, the full variable domain reads EAGVTQSPTHLIKTRGQQATLRCSPISGHTSVYWYQQALGLGLQFLLWYDEGEERNRGNFPPRFSGRQFPNYSSELNVNALELEDSALYLCASSLLYRASNQPQHFGDGTRLSIL.

This clonotype appeared a few times. The V call is TRBV29-1, the J call TRBJ2-2; 11 bases are shared with TRBD2. Germline V gene sequence: CDR1 SQVTM, CDR2 ANQGSEA. This CDR3 is built from 15 residues. J was trimmed by 7 bases and V by 3 bases; bases with no gene match: 7. The CDR3 DNA reads TGCAGCGTTGAGGGTAGCGGGGGGGCTATCGGGGAGCTGTTTTTT. This encodes CSVEGSGGAIGELFF.

The genes are TRBV10-3 and TRBJ2-2, with a weak D call TRBD2 (6 bases). There are 14 residues in the CDR3. Germline CDR1 and CDR2: ENHRY and SYGVKD. The V end lost 7 bases, the J end lost 0 bases, and 9 bases lay between the germline ends. Here the CDR3 DNA reads TGTGCCATCAAATTAGCGGCGAACACCGGGGAGCTGTTTTTT. Its protein is CAIKLAANTGELFF.

The J gene is TRBJ2-3, the V gene TRBV7-9; tentatively, D is TRBD2 (5 bases). In germline, CDR1 is SEHNR, CDR2 FQNEAQ (reference sequence). The V end was cut by 5 bases, the J end by 4 bases, with 10 bases between. The CDR3 has 13 amino acids. This CDR3 reads CASSPAGADTQYF. CDR3 nucleotides: TGTGCCAGCAGCCCGGCCGGGGCAGATACGCAGTATTTT.

The V and J genes are TRBV20-1 and TRBJ2-3, with 13 bases lining up with TRBD2. The V gene end was trimmed by 7 bases and the J gene end by 1 base; junction bases not matched to a gene: 8. This CDR3 spans 16 amino acids. Germline V gene data show CDR1 as DFQATT and CDR2 as SNEGSKA (reference sequence). The CDR3 loop reads CSGTTSGRRGTDTQYF. The CDR3 DNA reads as TGCAGTGGGACGACTAGCGGGAGGAGGGGCACAGATACGCAGTATTTT.